The 30 T cell receptor beta chains in this list originate from one sample, sequenced in a study of blood T cell repertoires in COVID-19. The repertoire was sequenced with immunoSEQ multiplex PCR; TCRdb's copy has only in-frame clones and lacks some. The table lists about 320,000 clones, roughly 90% of them singletons. Sequencing was performed on peripheral blood. The receptors stem from a woman in her 30s with COVID-19, enrolled during active disease.

CDR3 residues: CASTSPPGGPYNEQFF. The CDR3, as DNA: TGTGCCAGCACCTCCCCTCCGGGGGGTCCTTACAATGAGCAGTTCTTC. The rearrangement uses TRBV11-2 and TRBJ2-1; 7 nucleotides align to TRBD2. The length of the CDR3 is 16 residues. Germline lookup yields CDR1 SGHAT and CDR2 FQNNGV. V lost 7 bases, J lost 4 bases, and 13 bases stayed unmatched.

The chain employs TRBV5-4 and TRBJ1-2, with a possible D match to TRBD1 (6 bases). This CDR3 has 14 amino acids. V was clipped by 4 bases and J by 2 bases, with 12 bases between them. Germline CDR1 SGHNT, CDR2 YYREEE (reference sequence). DNA of the CDR3: TGTGCCAGCAGCCGAGGACAGACAAACTATGGCTACACCTTC. It encodes CASSRGQTNYGYTF.

J is TRBJ2-7 and V is TRBV11-3; D possibly corresponds to TRBD2 (6 bases). V lost 5 bases and J 4 bases, leaving 12 bases between the germline ends. CDR1 and CDR2 (germline): SGHNT, YENEEA. The CDR3 loop spans 13 amino acids. The CDR3 reads CASSPFGGYEQYF. DNA for the CDR3: TGTGCCAGCAGCCCTTTCGGGGGTTACGAGCAGTACTTC.

The gene calls are TRBV7-9 and TRBJ2-2, with 12 bases matching TRBD2. CDR3 size: 15 residues. In germline, CDR1 is SEHNR, CDR2 FQNEAQ (reference sequence). Trimming at V came to 5 bases and at J to 5 bases, leaving 3 bases not matched to a gene. The CDR3 DNA follows: TGTGCCAGCAGCCGGACTAGCGGGGTAACCGGGGAGCTGTTTTTT. This sequence encodes CASSRTSGVTGELFF. The complete variable domain, with remaining parts taken from reference TRBV7-9 and TRBJ2-2, reads DTGVSQNPRHKITKRGQNVTFRCDPISEHNRLYWYRQTLGQGPEFLTYFQNEAQLEKSRLLSDRFSAERPKGSFSTLEIQRTEQGDSAMYLCASSRTSGVTGELFFGEGSRLTVL.

The rearrangement joins TRBV18 to TRBJ1-1; D uncertain. The CDR3 is 13 amino acids. CDR1 is KGHSH and CDR2 is LQKENI in the germline V gene. The germline V and J ends were trimmed by 1 base and 1 base, with 4 bases remaining between them. CDR3 region: CASSPRQNTEAFF. The CDR3 bases are TGTGCCAGCTCACCACGACAGAACACTGAAGCTTTCTTT.

A single count supports this clone. The J gene is TRBJ2-5, the V gene TRBV28, with TRBD2 identical over 9 bases. Germline CDR1 reads MDHEN; CDR2 reads SYDVKM. J gave up 5 bases and V 4 bases, and 8 bases lay outside the gene matches. The CDR3 is made up of 15 amino acids. The chain's CDR3 is CASSSAGGPLETQYF. In DNA form, the CDR3 reads TGTGCCAGCAGTTCGGCGGGGGGGCCGTTGGAGACCCAGTACTTC.

This chain connects TRBV7-7 to TRBJ2-2; 12 nucleotides agree with TRBD2. Looked up from germline, CDR1 is SSHAT and CDR2 is FNYEAQ (reference sequence). CDR3 size: 16 residues. V gave up 5 bases and J gave up 7 bases; unmatched junction bases: 8. The DNA of the CDR3 is TGTGCCAGCAGCATAAGACTAGCGGGGGCCGGCGGGGAGCTGTTTTTT. This translates into CASSIRLAGAGGELFF.

This clone came up once. V gene TRBV7-9 combines with J gene TRBJ2-5; TRBD1 aligns across 9 bases. The CDR3 extends over 15 amino acids. CDR1 and CDR2 (germline): SEHNR, FQNEAQ (reference sequence). V gave up 1 base and J gave up 0 bases; unmatched junction bases: 0. The CDR3 nucleotides are TGTGCCAGCAGCTTAGGGGACAGGGACCAAGAGACCCAGTACTTC. As protein: CASSLGDRDQETQYF.

The V and J genes are TRBV7-7 and TRBJ2-5, with D possibly matching TRBD2 (7 bases). The germline V and J ends were trimmed by 7 bases and 4 bases, with 19 bases remaining between them. The germline CDR1 and CDR2 sequences are SSHAT and FNYEAQ (reference sequence). The CDR3 length is 15 residues. CDR3 residues: CASIGGQGLRETQYF. CDR3 DNA sequence: TGTGCCAGCATCGGGGGGCAGGGCCTACGAGAGACCCAGTACTTC.

V is TRBV3-1 (or the pseudogene TRBV3-2) and J is TRBJ2-5; D is ambiguous. This CDR3 is built from 16 residues. With 6 bases removed from V and 1 base from J, the gap between germline ends came to 18 bases. From germline, CDR1 is LGHDT and CDR2 YNNKEL (reference sequence). The CDR3 DNA follows: TGTGCCAGCAGTTCCGAACTACCGACGTTCCAAGAGACCCAGTACTTC. This codes for CASSSELPTFQETQYF.

The V and J genes are TRBV13 and TRBJ1-1; 9 nucleotides align to TRBD1. V lost 1 base, J lost 10 bases, and 4 bases stayed unmatched. Germline CDR1 PRHDT, CDR2 FYEKMQ (reference sequence). CDR3 length equals 13 residues. This CDR3 reads CASSLAPDRGAFF. The CDR3 DNA is TGTGCCAGCAGCTTAGCGCCGGACAGGGGAGCTTTCTTT.

This chain connects TRBV18 to TRBJ2-5; 7 bases match TRBD2. Losses at the gene ends were 3 bases for V and 1 base for J; bases not matched to a gene: 2. The CDR3 has 14 residues. In germline, CDR1 is KGHSH, CDR2 LQKENI. CDR3 bases: TGTGCCAGCTCACCTCAGCGGGGCCAAGAGACCCAGTACTTC. This codes for CASSPQRGQETQYF.

This chain connects TRBV12-3 or TRBV12-4 to TRBJ1-5; D remains ambiguous. The V end was cut by 3 bases, the J end by 4 bases, with 4 bases between. This CDR3 is built from 12 residues. DNA of the CDR3: TGTGCCAGCAGTTTCGGTAATCAGCCCCAGCATTTT. Protein: CASSFGNQPQHF.

This clone was seen once. The V and J genes are TRBV7-9 and TRBJ2-3; 8 bases match TRBD2. Germline V gives CDR1 SEHNR, CDR2 FQNEAQ (reference sequence). The CDR3 extends over 17 amino acids. The ends lost 5 bases at V and 0 bases at J; junction bases unmatched: 10. This chain's CDR3 is CASSQLSGGPSTDTQYF. The CDR3 coding sequence is TGTGCCAGCAGCCAACTCAGCGGGGGACCTAGCACAGATACGCAGTATTTT.

This sequence joins TRBV4-2 and TRBJ2-5, with 9 nucleotides matching TRBD2. The V and J ends lost 6 bases and 5 bases, in that order; junction bases with no gene match: 10. CDR3 length: 15 residues. Germline V gives CDR1 LGHNA, CDR2 YNFKEQ. The CDR3 bases are TGTGCCAGCAGTCCTATTCGGACTAGCGAGGAGACCCAGTACTTC. Its protein is CASSPIRTSEETQYF.

This clone has a handful of counts. This chain uses TRBV5-1 with TRBJ1-2; D may be TRBD1 (6 bases). The CDR3 loop spans 16 amino acids. Trimming pared 3 bases from V and 1 base from J, leaving 16 bases between. Germline V gives CDR1 SGHRS, CDR2 YFSETQ. CDR3 nucleotides: TGCGCCAGCAGCTGGGCTTGGGGACACGATAACTATGGCTACACCTTC. This gives the protein CASSWAWGHDNYGYTF.

V usage is TRBV21-1 and J usage is TRBJ2-7; the D call of TRBD1 is as the table states it, not checked on the DNA. TRBV21-1 is a known pseudogene. This CDR3 spans 9 amino acids. CDR3 DNA sequence: TGTGCCAGCAGCAGGCTTCAGTACTTC. This codes for CASSRLQYF.

The J gene is TRBJ2-5, the V gene TRBV7-9; TRBD1 matches at 9 bases. The V gene's germline CDR1 is SEHNR and CDR2 FQNEAQ (reference sequence). V was pared by 5 bases and J by 5 bases, with 9 bases of the junction left unmatched. The CDR3 extends over 15 amino acids. The CDR3 loop is CASSPTPDRGETQYF. The DNA for the CDR3 is TGTGCCAGCAGCCCGACCCCGGACAGGGGCGAGACCCAGTACTTC.

The chain is built from TRBV7-2 and TRBJ2-5, with 7 nucleotides matching TRBD1. This CDR3 spans 15 amino acids. V was pared by 5 bases and J by 5 bases, with 11 bases of the junction left unmatched. The germline gives CDR1 SGHTA, CDR2 FQGNSA. CDR3 sequence reads: CASSPGNRGKETQYF. The CDR3 DNA follows: TGTGCCAGCAGCCCCGGGAACAGGGGTAAGGAGACCCAGTACTTC. Complete variable domain (other parts from reference TRBV7-2 and TRBJ2-5): GAGVSQSPSNKVTEKGKDVELRCDPISGHTALYWYRQSLGQGLEFLIYFQGNSAPDKSGLPSDRFSAERTGGSVSTLTIQRTQQEDSAVYLCASSPGNRGKETQYFGPGTRLLVL.

The CDR3 sequence is CASRYTGQGTEAFF. CDR3 nucleotide sequence: TGTGCCAGCAGATATACGGGACAGGGTACTGAAGCTTTCTTT. The chain employs TRBV6-5 and TRBJ1-1, with 9 bases aligning to TRBD1. From germline, CDR1 is MNHEY and CDR2 SVGAGI. The trim removed 6 bases at V and 5 bases at J, leaving 7 bases unmatched. This CDR3 has 14 amino acids.

CDR3 amino acids: CASSWAGDTGELFF. The DNA of the CDR3 is TGTGCCAGCAGCTGGGCGGGCGATACCGGGGAGCTGTTTTTT. The V call is TRBV5-4, the J call TRBJ2-2; a possible D gene is TRBD2 (5 bases). Germline lookup yields CDR1 SGHNT and CDR2 YYREEE (reference sequence). The CDR3 contains 14 residues. V lost 3 bases to trimming and J lost 5 bases, with 11 bases between them.

The chain recombines TRBV4-1 with TRBJ2-1; 11 bases fit TRBD1. This CDR3 comprises 16 residues. V lost 3 bases, J lost 5 bases, and 6 bases stayed unmatched. Germline lookup yields CDR1 MGHRA and CDR2 YSYEKL. CDR3: CASSHNPGQGDNEQFF. DNA for the CDR3: TGCGCCAGCAGCCATAACCCGGGACAGGGGGACAATGAGCAGTTCTTC.

The chain employs TRBV7-9 and TRBJ1-4; D call uncertain. The germline V and J ends were trimmed by 1 base and 7 bases, with 4 bases remaining between them. CDR1 and CDR2 (germline): SEHNR, FQNEAQ (reference sequence). The length of the CDR3 is 12 residues. CDR3 in amino acids: CASSLDSEKLFF. CDR3 nucleotides: TGTGCCAGCAGCTTAGACAGTGAAAAACTGTTTTTT.

This clone was observed a single time. The genes are TRBV6-4 and TRBJ2-1, with D possibly TRBD1 on 6 matching bases. V gave up 0 bases and J gave up 7 bases, with 10 bases separating them. CDR1 is MRHNA and CDR2 is SNTAGT in the germline V gene. This CDR3 is built from 14 residues. DNA for the CDR3: TGTGCCAGCAGTGACTCCAGCAGGGGAAATGAGCAGTTCTTC. It codes for CASSDSSRGNEQFF.

The rearrangement uses TRBV6-5 and TRBJ1-1; D ambiguous. Germline loops: CDR1 MNHEY, CDR2 SVGAGI. V lost 7 bases, J lost 4 bases, and 13 bases lay in between. The CDR3 is 13 amino acids. CDR3 residues: CASTKKGGTEAFF. The CDR3 DNA reads TGTGCCAGCACCAAAAAAGGCGGCACTGAAGCTTTCTTT.

Turning to this clone: Other DNA sequences in this sample translate to the same CDR3. The rearrangement joins TRBV4-1 to TRBJ1-2; maybe TRBD1 (6 bases). CDR1 is MGHRA, CDR2 YSYEKL, per germline. The CDR3 sequence is 14 residues long. Trimming removed 1 base at V and 8 bases at J, with 14 bases between. This CDR3 is CASSQVSGGGGYTF. CDR3 in DNA: TGCGCCAGCAGCCAAGTTTCGGGGGGCGGCGGCTACACCTTC.

The gene calls are TRBV14 and TRBJ1-1; D is ambiguous. The CDR3 is 15 residues long. The V end was cut by 1 base, the J end by 1 base, with 10 bases between. The germline gives CDR1 SGHDN, CDR2 FVKESK. CDR3 DNA sequence: TGTGCCAGCAGCCAAGGGCATCGAGGGAACACTGAAGCTTTCTTT. Amino acids: CASSQGHRGNTEAFF.

The V call is TRBV5-4, the J call TRBJ2-5, with D perhaps matching TRBD2 (7 bases). Between the trimmed V and J ends, which lost 4 bases and 1 base, there was a span of 17 bases. Germline V lookup: CDR1 SGHNT, CDR2 YYREEE (reference sequence). The CDR3 has 16 residues. The CDR3 coding sequence is TGTGCCAGCAGCCTGGGTGGGGGGGGCTTCCAAGAGACCCAGTACTTC. It encodes CASSLGGGGFQETQYF. The entire variable domain, with the rest obtained from reference TRBV5-4 and TRBJ2-5, is as follows: ETGVTQSPTHLIKTRGQQVTLRCSSQSGHNTVSWYQQALGQGPQFIFQYYREEENGRGNFPPRFSGLQFPNYSSELNVNALELDDSALYLCASSLGGGGFQETQYFGPGTRLLVL.

The gene calls are TRBV18 and TRBJ1-6, with no clear D. Per the germline V gene, CDR1 is KGHSH and CDR2 is LQKENI. CDR3 length: 15 residues. Trimming pared 0 bases from V and 9 bases from J, leaving 12 bases between. The CDR3 loop is CASSPPEGVGSPLHF. The CDR3 DNA reads as TGTGCCAGCTCACCACCTGAGGGTGTCGGTTCACCCCTCCACTTT.

This chain connects TRBV6-6 to TRBJ2-1; 8 bases map to TRBD2. The length of the CDR3 is 15 residues. V was clipped by 2 bases and J by 12 bases; unmatched bases: 12. Per the germline V gene, CDR1 is MNHNY and CDR2 is SVGAGI (reference sequence). DNA for the CDR3: TGTGCCAGCAGTTACGCCGGGACTAGTCTCTGGGGGCAGTTCTTC. Its protein product is CASSYAGTSLWGQFF.